Reported below is one T cell receptor beta chain. Its target is not known. These data are taken from a study of Tregs in tolerant kidney transplant recipients. Mixed chimerism was transient after nonmyeloablative marrow transplants from related graft donors. Unstimulated Tregs (CD4+CD25+CD127-) and CD4+CD25- non-Tregs were sorted from PBMCs. Study-level points and caveats: Biological reproducibility was not directly addressed, but technical replication error appeared minimal.

With 0 bases removed from V and 10 bases from J, the gap between germline ends came to 9 bases. This CDR3 region has 12 residues. Germline values: CDR1 SGHAT, CDR2 FQNNGV. Sequencing used immunoSEQ multiplex PCR; TCRdb keeps in-frame clones, though not all of them. The repertoire holds tens of thousands of clones, with roughly 90% as singletons. The starting material was CD4+ T cells from blood (PBMCs), obtained 24 months after the transplant. This chain joins TRBV11-2 and TRBJ1-2, with TRBD1 as a possible D gene (5 bases). The source is a human patient who received a combined kidney and bone marrow transplant. Some T cells may originate from the graft donor. The CDR3 bases are TGTGCCAGCAGCTTAGAAGGGGTGGACTACACCTTC. Translating it yields CASSLEGVDYTF. The entire variable domain, with the rest obtained from reference TRBV11-2 and TRBJ1-2, is as follows: EAGVAQSPRYKIIEKRQSVAFWCNPISGHATLYWYQQILGQGPKLLIQFQNNGVVDDSQLPKDRFSAERLKGVDSTLKIQPAKLEDSAVYLCASSLEGVDYTFGSGTRLTVV.